This TCR beta chain was retrieved from a study of T cell repertoires in cytomegalovirus infection. Looking at the study overall: Matching HLA type, along with CMV infection, was indicated by public TCR beta signatures.

The V and J ends lost 2 bases and 6 bases respectively, with 9 bases between them. Germline assignment: CDR1 MNHEY and CDR2 SVGEGT. The CDR3 is made up of 13 amino acids. From the reads, TCRdb called clonotypes with MiXCR, one entry per CDR3 protein. The sample consists of 150,000 to 200,000 distinct CDR3 sequences, about 21% of them appearing once. This clonotype has more than one count but fewer than ten. The antigen is not known. Study results and limitations: The study found HLA-C-restricted CMV-specific TCR beta clonotypes dominating the ex vivo response.

Sequencing was done on a sample of PBMCs. The chain recombines TRBV6-2 or TRBV6-3 with TRBJ2-3; D unclear. The sequence derives from a human donor in good health (CMV status not recorded). Some clones in this sample may be carry-over from other donors' samples. The CDR3 region is CASSYVSKDTQYF. CDR3 DNA sequence: TGTGCCAGCAGTTACGTGAGTAAGGATACGCAGTATTTT.